The entry below gives a single T cell receptor beta chain sequence along with its context. The data stem from a study of Tregs in tolerant kidney transplant recipients. TCRdb's table, derived via immunoSEQ multiplex PCR, lists solely in-frame clones and lacks some. The data show some 21,000 clones, 81% seen once. Related graft donors supplied nonmyeloablative bone marrow transplants, and mixed chimerism was transient. Unstimulated regulatory T cells (CD4+CD25+CD127-), CD4+CD25- non-regulatory cells, CD4 and CD8 cells were FACS-sorted from thawed PBMCs. Trimming cost V 3 bases and J 2 bases; bases outside gene matches: 4. This CDR3 contains 15 residues. The germline gives CDR1 SNHLY, CDR2 FYNNEI.

Here the sequenced sample was CD8+ T cells from blood (PBMCs), taken 6 months after the transplant. This receptor was identified in a human patient who received a combined kidney and bone marrow transplant. The graft donor may have given rise to some T cells. The chain uses TRBV2 and TRBJ1-2; 9 nucleotides align to TRBD1. The CDR3 loop reads CASSEQGTGNYGYTF. CDR3 nucleotides: TGTGCCAGCAGTGAGCAAGGGACAGGGAACTATGGCTACACCTTC.